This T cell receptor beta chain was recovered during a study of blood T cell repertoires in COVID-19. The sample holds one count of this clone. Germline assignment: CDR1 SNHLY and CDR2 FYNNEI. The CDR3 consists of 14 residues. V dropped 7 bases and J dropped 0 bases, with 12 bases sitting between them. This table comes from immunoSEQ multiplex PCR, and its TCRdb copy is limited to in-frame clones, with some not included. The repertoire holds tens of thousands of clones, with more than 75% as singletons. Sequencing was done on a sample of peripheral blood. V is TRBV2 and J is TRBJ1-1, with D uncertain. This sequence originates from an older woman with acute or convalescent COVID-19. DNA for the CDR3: TGTGCCAGCATACGGCGGTCTATGAACACTGAAGCTTTCTTT. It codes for CASIRRSMNTEAFF.